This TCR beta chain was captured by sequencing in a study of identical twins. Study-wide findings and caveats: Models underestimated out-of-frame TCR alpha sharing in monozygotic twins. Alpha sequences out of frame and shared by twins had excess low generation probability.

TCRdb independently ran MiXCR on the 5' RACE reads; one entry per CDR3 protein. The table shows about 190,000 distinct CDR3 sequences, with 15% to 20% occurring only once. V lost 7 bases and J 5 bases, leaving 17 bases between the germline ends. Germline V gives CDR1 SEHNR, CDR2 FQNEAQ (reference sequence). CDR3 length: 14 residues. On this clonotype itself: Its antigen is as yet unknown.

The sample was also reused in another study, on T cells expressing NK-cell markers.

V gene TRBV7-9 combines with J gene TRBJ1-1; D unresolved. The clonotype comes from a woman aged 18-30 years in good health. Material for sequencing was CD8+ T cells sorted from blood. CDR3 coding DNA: TGTGCCAGCATGAGCGGCGGGTCGGGAACTGAAGCTTTCTTT. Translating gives CASMSGGSGTEAFF.